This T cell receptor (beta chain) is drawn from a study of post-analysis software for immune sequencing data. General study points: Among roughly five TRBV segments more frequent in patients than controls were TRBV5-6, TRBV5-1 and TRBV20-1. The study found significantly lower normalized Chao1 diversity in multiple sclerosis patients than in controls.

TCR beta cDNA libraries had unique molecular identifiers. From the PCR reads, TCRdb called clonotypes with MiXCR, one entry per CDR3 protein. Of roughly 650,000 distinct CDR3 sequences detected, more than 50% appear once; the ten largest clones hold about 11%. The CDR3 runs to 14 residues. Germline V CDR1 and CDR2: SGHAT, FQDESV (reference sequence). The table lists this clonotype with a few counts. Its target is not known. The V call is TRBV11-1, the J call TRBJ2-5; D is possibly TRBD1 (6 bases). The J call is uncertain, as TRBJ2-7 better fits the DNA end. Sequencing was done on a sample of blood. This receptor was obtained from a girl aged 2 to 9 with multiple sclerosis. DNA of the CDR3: TGTGCCAGCTCGATGTCAGGGGTTCCCTACGAGCAGTACTTC. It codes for CASSMSGVPYEQYF.